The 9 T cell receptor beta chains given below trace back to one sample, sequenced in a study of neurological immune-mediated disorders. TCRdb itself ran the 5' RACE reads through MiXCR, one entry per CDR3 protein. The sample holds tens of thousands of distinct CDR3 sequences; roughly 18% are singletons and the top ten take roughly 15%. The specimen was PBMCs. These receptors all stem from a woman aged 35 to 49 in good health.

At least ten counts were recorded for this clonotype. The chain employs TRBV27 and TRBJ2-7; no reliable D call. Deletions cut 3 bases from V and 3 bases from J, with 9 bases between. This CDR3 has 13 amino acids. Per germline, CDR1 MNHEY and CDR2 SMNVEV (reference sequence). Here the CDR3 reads CASSLSQLYEQYV. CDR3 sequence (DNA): TGTGCCAGCAGTTTGAGTCAGCTCTACGAGCAGTACGTC.

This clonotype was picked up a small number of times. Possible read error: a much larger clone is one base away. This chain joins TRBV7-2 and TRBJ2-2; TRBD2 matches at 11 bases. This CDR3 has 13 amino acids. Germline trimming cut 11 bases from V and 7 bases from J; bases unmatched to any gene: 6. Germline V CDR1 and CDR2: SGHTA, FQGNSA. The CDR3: CASSGGTNGELFF. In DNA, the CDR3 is TGTGCCTCTAGCGGGGGGACGAACGGGGAGCTGTTTTTT.

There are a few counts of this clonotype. As DNA, the CDR3 is TGTGCCAGCAGCTTATGGGGCCCAAGCGGGGCCACAGATACGCAGTATTTT. Protein product: CASSLWGPSGATDTQYF. The chain couples TRBV7-2 to TRBJ2-3; TRBD2 matches at 7 bases. CDR3 length: 17 amino acids. The germline CDR1 and CDR2 sequences are SGHTA and FQGNSA. Unmatched junction bases numbered 10, after V lost 2 bases and J lost 2 bases.

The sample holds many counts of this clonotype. The DNA of the CDR3 is TGTGCCAGCAGTTTGGGAGTAGGACCGCTAAGCAATCAGCCCCAGCATTTT. Translated: CASSLGVGPLSNQPQHF. The rearrangement joins TRBV27 to TRBJ1-5, with D unclear. Looked up from germline, CDR1 is MNHEY and CDR2 is SMNVEV (reference sequence). V lost 3 bases, J lost 1 base, and 16 bases lay in between. The CDR3 extends over 17 amino acids.

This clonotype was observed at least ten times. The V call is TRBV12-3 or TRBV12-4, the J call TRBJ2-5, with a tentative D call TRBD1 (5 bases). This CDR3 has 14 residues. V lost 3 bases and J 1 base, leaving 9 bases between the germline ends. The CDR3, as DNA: TGTGCCAGCAGTTTCAATACAGGCCAAGAGACCCAGTACTTC. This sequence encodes CASSFNTGQETQYF.

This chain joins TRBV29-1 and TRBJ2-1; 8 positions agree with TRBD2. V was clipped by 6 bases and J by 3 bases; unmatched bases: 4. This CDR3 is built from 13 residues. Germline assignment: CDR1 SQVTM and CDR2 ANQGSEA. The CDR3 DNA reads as TGCAGCGTCGGACTAGCAGACTACAATGAGCAGTTCTTC. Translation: CSVGLADYNEQFF.

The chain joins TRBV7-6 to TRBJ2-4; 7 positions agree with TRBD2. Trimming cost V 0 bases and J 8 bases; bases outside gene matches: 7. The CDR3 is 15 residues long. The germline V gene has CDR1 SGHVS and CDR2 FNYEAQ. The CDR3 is CASSLAGGEADIQYF. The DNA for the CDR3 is TGTGCCAGCAGCTTAGCGGGAGGGGAGGCGGACATTCAGTACTTC.

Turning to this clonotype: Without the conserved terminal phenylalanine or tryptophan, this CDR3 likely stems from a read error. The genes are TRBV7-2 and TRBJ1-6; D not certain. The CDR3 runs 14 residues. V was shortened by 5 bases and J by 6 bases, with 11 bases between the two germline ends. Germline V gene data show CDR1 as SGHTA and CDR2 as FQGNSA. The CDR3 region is CASSPQEFNSPLHS. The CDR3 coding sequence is TGTGCCAGCAGCCCGCAGGAGTTTAATTCACCCCTCCACTCT.

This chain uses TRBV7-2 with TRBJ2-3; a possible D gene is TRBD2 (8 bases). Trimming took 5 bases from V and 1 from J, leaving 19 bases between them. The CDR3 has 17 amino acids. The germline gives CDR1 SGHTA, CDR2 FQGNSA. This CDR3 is CASSPPGGGGGTDTQYF. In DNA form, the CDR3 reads TGTGCCAGCAGCCCCCCGGGAGGGGGCGGAGGCACAGATACGCAGTATTTT.